This T cell receptor beta chain is drawn from a study of T cell repertoires in cytomegalovirus infection. Turning to the study itself: Indications of both CMV infection and matching HLA type were provided by public TCR beta signatures. Study-level results: Within the response measured ex vivo, HLA-C-restricted CMV-specific TCR beta clonotypes were dominant.

A remark on this clonotype: No antigen is known for it.

Each CDR3 protein is one row after TCRdb ran MiXCR on the reads. Of about 150,000 distinct CDR3 sequences listed, roughly a sixth were seen once; the top ten hold around 20%. The sample was CD8+ T cells from PBMCs. The clonotype originates from a human donor in good health (CMV status not recorded). Some clones in this sample may be carry-over from other donors' samples.

CDR3 coding DNA: TGTGCCAGCAGCAACGGACAGCTGCGGGGGGGTGAGCAGTTCTTC. Protein: CASSNGQLRGGEQFF. The gene calls are TRBV11-2 and TRBJ2-1, with TRBD2 matching over 9 bases. CDR3 length: 15 residues. In germline, CDR1 is SGHAT, CDR2 FQNNGV. V lost 5 bases to trimming and J lost 9 bases; unmatched junction nucleotides: 11. The full variable domain, rest sourced from reference TRBV11-2 and TRBJ2-1, is EAGVAQSPRYKIIEKRQSVAFWCNPISGHATLYWYQQILGQGPKLLIQFQNNGVVDDSQLPKDRFSAERLKGVDSTLKIQPAKLEDSAVYLCASSNGQLRGGEQFFGPGTRLTVL.